This T cell receptor (beta chain) was sequenced during a study of early T cells in non-severe SARS-CoV-2 infection (dated by TCRdb to the early 2020s). Notes on the research overall: TCR sequencing used bulk RNA from unsorted whole blood, so alpha and beta chains could not be paired. The investigation overall reported the following: Matching against VDJdb was skewed toward anti-spike CD8 responses, likely underestimated virus-specific expansions, and missed private and CD4 specificities.

With regard to this clonotype: No antigen is known for it. Within one base of it there is no much larger clone, and no base qualities were kept.

Libraries came from 5' RACE. Sequencing was carried out with a NextSeq 500. The TCR library protocol attached unique molecular identifiers to individual cDNA molecules to correct for sequencing error and PCR bias. Sequencing covered both TCR alpha and beta chains, and within each sample the abundances of alpha and beta sequences were tightly co-correlated. As for the authors' bioinformatics: Decombinator V4 was used to perform V gene, J gene and CDR3 annotation of TCR sequences. Expanded TCRs were defined as changing significantly between any two time points under a Poisson model with p below 0.0001. TCR abundances were normalised to the total number of TCRs sequenced per sample and expressed as counts per million. MAIT TCRs were defined by TRAV1-2 paired with TRAJ12, TRAJ20 or TRAJ33, and iNKT TCRs by TRAV10 paired with TRAJ18. A search of VDJdb, accessed on 1 November 2021, was run for TCRs annotated to CMV, EBV and SARS-CoV-2, with TCRs annotated for multiple antigens excluded. TCRdb ran its own pipeline on the public reads, namely fastp trimming at Q25 and MiXCR clone calling, and kept in-frame beta chains. Records with the same CDR3 protein are collapsed into one entry carrying the most frequent genes and DNA. The V and J calls follow TCRdb's processing rather than the paper's. The sample yields about 77,000 distinct CDR3 sequences; about 17% were counted once. Clones ranked in the top ten supply approximately 2.6% of the sample.

This was a case-control study nested in a cohort of healthcare workers in London, UK, who had nasopharyngeal swab PCR tests and blood samples taken every week. Healthcare workers were recruited between 23 and 31 March 2020, during the week of the UK lockdown, and were followed weekly for up to roughly 16 weeks. V and J are trimmed by 5 bases and 0 bases, and the gene matches miss 11 bases of the junction. CDR1 and CDR2 (MNHEY, SVGEGT) derive from the germline V gene. From its cysteine to its phenylalanine, the CDR3 spans 18 amino acids. Only the CDR3 DNA is retained, 54 bases long and in frame from the first base.

The clonotype originates from an adult who was a healthcare worker with PCR-confirmed SARS-CoV-2 infection or an uninfected control (not recorded which). Sequencing was done on a sample of whole blood. Here the chain combines TRBV6-2 or TRBV6-3 and TRBJ2-5; 11 nucleotides in the junction match TRBD2. The CDR3 region reads CASSPTLAGATYQETQYF. The sequenced DNA is TGTGCCAGCAGTCCTACACTAGCGGGGGCTACATACCAAGAGACCCAGTACTTC.